The rows below give T cell receptor beta chains drawn from one sample of a study of blood T cell repertoires in COVID-19. The data were produced by immunoSEQ multiplex PCR, yet TCRdb's version contains in-frame clones alone and is incomplete. The sample contains 99,000 or so clones, roughly 82% of which appear only once. Sequencing was performed on peripheral blood. The receptors derive from a man aged 55 to 69 with acute or convalescent COVID-19. Each CDR3 is given with its conserved first and last residue. A D gene is named only where the DNA matches it firmly. Where a row states a size, it is once, few, many or the class of an expanded clone; other rows omit it.

>TRBJ2-7|once|TRBD1|TRBV5-5
TGTGCCAGCAGCGGGGGACAGTACGAGCAGTACTTC
CASSGGQYEQYF
>TRBJ2-5|NA|NA|TRBV5-1
TGCGCCAGCAGCTTTGATCCGGGATCAGCAAGGGAGACCCAGTACTTC
CASSFDPGSARETQYF
>TRBJ1-5|NA|NA|TRBV28
TGTGCCAGCAGTTCGGGGGGACAGCCCCAGCATTTT
CASSSGGQPQHF
>TRBJ2-6|NA|NA|TRBV29-1
TGCAGCGTTGAAAATGAGGGGACTGCTGGGGCCAACGTCCTGACTTTC
CSVENEGTAGANVLTF
>TRBJ1-1|NA|NA|TRBV28
TGTGCCAGCACCCGGGGGTACACTGAAGCTTTCTTT
CASTRGYTEAFF
>TRBJ2-7|NA|TRBD1|TRBV5-1
TGCGCCAGCAGCACCGGGACAGACTCCTACGAGCAGTACTTC
CASSTGTDSYEQYF
>TRBJ2-7|NA|TRBD1|TRBV5-1
TGCGCCAGCAGCTCGGGACAGGGACGGGAGCAGTACTTC
CASSSGQGREQYF
>TRBJ1-3|NA|NA|TRBV7-3
TGTGCCAGCAGCTTATCAGGGGTCGGAAACACCATATATTTT
CASSLSGVGNTIYF
>TRBJ2-3|NA|TRBD1|TRBV4-1
TGCGCCAGCAGCCAAGTTGGGACAGCTTGGGGAGATACGCAGTATTTT
CASSQVGTAWGDTQYF
>TRBJ2-1|NA|TRBD2|TRBV20-1
TGCAGTGCTAGTGATGGTAGGAGCGGGAGACTCAATGAGCAGTTCTTC
CSASDGRSGRLNEQFF
>TRBJ1-1|once|TRBD1|TRBV6-5
TGTGCCAGCAGCCGCCGACAGGGGAACACTGAAGCTTTCTTT
CASSRRQGNTEAFF
>TRBJ1-1|NA|NA|TRBV12-5
TGTGCTAGTGGTTTGGTCGCGGGCCAGAACACTGAAGCTTTCTTT
CASGLVAGQNTEAFF
>TRBJ1-3|NA|TRBD1|TRBV29-1
TGCAGCGTCGTTACAGGGGACTCTGGAAACACCATATATTTT
CSVVTGDSGNTIYF
>TRBJ1-1|once|TRBD1|TRBV6-1
TGTGCCAGCAGTGATAGATCAGGGGGCCTAACTGAAGCTTTCTTT
CASSDRSGGLTEAFF
>TRBJ1-1|NA|TRBD1|TRBV2
TGTGCCAGCAGGCCGCAGGGGGCGCAGGCCACTGAAGCTTTCTTT
CASRPQGAQATEAFF
>TRBJ2-7|few|NA|TRBV27
TGTGCCAGCACCCCGAGACTTGGGGGCCTTTACGAGCAGTACTTC
CASTPRLGGLYEQYF
>TRBJ2-5|NA|NA|TRBV2
TGTGCCAGCACGCGGGACCTCCAAGAGACCCAGTACTTC
CASTRDLQETQYF
>TRBJ2-6|NA|TRBD1|TRBV6-5
TGTGCCAGCACTCGACAGGGATATGGGGCCAACGTCCTGACTTTC
CASTRQGYGANVLTF
>TRBJ2-7|few|TRBD1|TRBV30
TGTGCCTGGAGTGTACGGGACAGGGGAATCTACGAGCAGTACTTC
CAWSVRDRGIYEQYF
>TRBJ1-6|NA|NA|TRBV11-2
TGTGCCAGCAGCTTATCCCCCGAGCTGACACCCCTCCACTTT
CASSLSPELTPLHF
>TRBJ2-2|NA|NA|TRBV24-1
TGTGCCACCAGTGATCCGGGACATAACACCGGGGAGCTGTTTTTT
CATSDPGHNTGELFF
>TRBJ2-1|NA|TRBD1|TRBV6-6
TGTGCCAGCAGTAAGACAGGGTCCCGCTCCTACAATGAGCAGTTCTTC
CASSKTGSRSYNEQFF
>TRBJ2-3|once|NA|TRBV9
TGTGCCAGCAGCGTAGAAGGGGCAAATACGCAGTATTTT
CASSVEGANTQYF
>TRBJ2-5|NA|TRBD2|TRBV5-1
TGCGCCAGCAGCTTGACTAGCGGGAGGGACTGGGAGACCCAGTACTTC
CASSLTSGRDWETQYF
>TRBJ1-2|once|NA|TRBV12-3/TRBV12-4
TGTGCCAGCAGGTACACAGGAGAGTATGGCTACACCTTC
CASRYTGEYGYTF
>TRBJ1-5|NA|NA|TRBV3-1/TRBV3-2
TGTGCCAGCAGCCCGAGGGTAAGCAATCAGCCCCAGCATTTT
CASSPRVSNQPQHF
>TRBJ1-1|NA|TRBD1|TRBV29-1
TGCAGCGTTGGACAGGGTTTGAACACTGAAGCTTTCTTT
CSVGQGLNTEAFF
>TRBJ2-5|NA|NA|TRBV12-3/TRBV12-4
TGTGCCAGCAGCCGGGATCAAGAGACCCAGTACTTC
CASSRDQETQYF
>TRBJ1-2|NA|NA|TRBV7-5
TGTGCCAGAAGCTTCGCTAACAGGGTTTGTGGCTACACCTTC
CARSFANRVCGYTF
>TRBJ1-4|NA|NA|TRBV3-1/TRBV3-2
TGTGCCAGCAGCCAAGGGCCCGAAAAACTGTTTTTT
CASSQGPEKLFF
>TRBJ2-5|NA|TRBD2|TRBV2
TGTGCCAGCTCCCTCGGACTAGCGGGGGCCCAAGAGACCCAGTACTTC
CASSLGLAGAQETQYF
>TRBJ1-1|NA|NA|TRBV2
TGTGCCAGCAGACGACAGCAACGGAGGAACACTGAAGCTTTCTTT
CASRRQQRRNTEAFF
>TRBJ1-2|NA|NA|TRBV11-3
TGTGCCAGCAGCCAGGGGACCCCCACCTTC
CASSQGTPTF
>TRBJ1-1|NA|NA|TRBV7-7
TGTGCTAGCAGCTTAATCAAAGGGAACGAGGGCCGGACTGAAGCTTTCTTT
CASSLIKGNEGRTEAFF
>TRBJ1-6|NA|NA|TRBV30
TGTGCCTGGAGTGTGGGTGTGCGGTCACCCCTCCACTTT
CAWSVGVRSPLHF
>TRBJ1-5|NA|TRBD1|TRBV28
TGTGCCAGCAGGACAGGGAATGAGCCCCAGCATTTT
CASRTGNEPQHF
>TRBJ1-6|NA|NA|TRBV5-1
TGCGCCAGCAGCCGAAACCGGGACGGGGGAAATTCACCCCTCCACTTT
CASSRNRDGGNSPLHF
>TRBJ1-3|NA|NA|TRBV9
TGTGCCAGCAGCGTTGACAGTGGCTCTGGAAACACCATATATTTT
CASSVDSGSGNTIYF
>TRBJ2-7|NA|TRBD2|TRBV10-2
TGCGCCAGCAGTTCTCTAGCGGGGGACTCCTCCTACGAGCAGTACTTC
CASSSLAGDSSYEQYF
>TRBJ1-3|NA|NA|TRBV19
TGTGCCAGTAGCCTCAACGGAGGGCTTGGAAACACCATATATTTT
CASSLNGGLGNTIYF
>TRBJ2-7|NA|TRBD1|TRBV15
TGTGCCACCAGCGGATGGACAGGCGGAGAAGGAGCGATATCCTACGAGCAGTACTTC
CATSGWTGGEGAISYEQYF
>TRBJ1-5|NA|NA|TRBV28
TGTGCCAGCAGTTTAACTGGGGGCAGAAATCAGCCCCAGCATTTT
CASSLTGGRNQPQHF
>TRBJ1-5|NA|TRBD1|TRBV7-2
TGTGCCAGCAGCTGGGCCGGGACAGGGGGCGGTCAGCCCCAGCATTTT
CASSWAGTGGGQPQHF
>TRBJ2-3|NA|TRBD1|TRBV6-6
TGTGCCAGCAGACAACAGGGGGCCTGGATAGATACGCAGTATTTT
CASRQQGAWIDTQYF
>TRBJ2-5|NA|NA|TRBV3-1/TRBV3-2
TGTGCCAGCACCTCACTCCCAGGGGAGACCCAGTACTTC
CASTSLPGETQYF
>TRBJ1-1|NA|NA|TRBV11-3
TGTGCCAGCAGCACTCCTTGGAGGGGCACTGAAGCTTTCTTT
CASSTPWRGTEAFF
>TRBJ1-1|NA|NA|TRBV6-5
TGTGCCAGCAGTTACTCGATCCACAGGTCTGACACTGAAGCTTTCTTT
CASSYSIHRSDTEAFF
>TRBJ2-3|NA|NA|TRBV28
TGTGCCAGCAGTTCCATGACAGGCGCGCAGTATTTT
CASSSMTGAQYF
>TRBJ1-2|NA|TRBD1|TRBV28
TGTGCCAGCAGACCCGGGACAGGGAAGGGCTATGGCTACACCTTC
CASRPGTGKGYGYTF
>TRBJ2-5|NA|NA|TRBV19
TGTGCCAGTAGTATTGGACAGTTCGGGGAGACCCAGTACTTC
CASSIGQFGETQYF
>TRBJ1-5|NA|NA|TRBV19
TGTGCCAGTAGTATAAGGAGGCCGGGACAACTGTATAGCAATCAGCCCCAGCATTTT
CASSIRRPGQLYSNQPQHF
>TRBJ2-2|NA|TRBD1|TRBV15
TGTGCCACCAGCTCTCCAAGGACAGGGAACCCCGGGGAGCTGTTTTTT
CATSSPRTGNPGELFF